These T cell receptor beta chains were read from a single sample in a study of blood T cell repertoires in COVID-19. Clones were read by immunoSEQ multiplex PCR, and TCRdb kept only the in-frame ones, dropping some. The table includes 150,000 to 200,000 clones, approximately 82% detected once. The sequenced sample was peripheral blood. Every receptor here comes from a woman of 80 years or more with acute or convalescent COVID-19. Both conserved end residues are part of each CDR3. Fields, in order: V gene, J gene, clone size, D gene, CDR3 protein, CDR3 DNA. D genes are given only for firm matches. Clone size is stated in some rows and not others, as once, few, many or a class when expanded.

TRBV7-9	TRBJ1-2	NA	NA	CASSGLANYGYTF	TGTGCCAGCAGCGGGCTTGCCAACTATGGCTACACCTTC
TRBV4-1	TRBJ2-1	NA	TRBD2	CASTPGLASKDEQFF	TGCGCCAGCACCCCGGGACTAGCGTCTAAGGATGAGCAGTTCTTC
TRBV4-2	TRBJ2-2	NA	TRBD2	CASSRRLADLPGELFF	TGTGCCAGCAGCCGACGACTAGCGGACCTTCCCGGGGAGCTGTTTTTT
TRBV20-1	TRBJ2-3	NA	TRBD2	CSASLRAGFTDTQYF	TGCAGTGCTAGTCTGAGAGCGGGATTCACAGATACGCAGTATTTT
TRBV5-1	TRBJ2-1	NA	NA	CASSLEPGVYNEQFF	TGCGCCAGCAGCTTGGAGCCAGGGGTGTACAATGAGCAGTTCTTC
TRBV30	TRBJ1-4	few	NA	CAWSDDTIDEKLFF	TGTGCCTGGAGTGATGACACAATCGATGAAAAACTGTTTTTT
TRBV30	TRBJ1-1	NA	NA	CAWSSDRYGNTEAFF	TGTGCCTGGAGTTCTGACAGGTATGGGAACACTGAAGCTTTCTTT
TRBV19	TRBJ1-1	NA	NA	CASSAQPTEAFF	TGTGCCAGTAGTGCACAGCCCACTGAAGCTTTCTTT
TRBV5-4	TRBJ1-1	NA	NA	CASIRGGSAEAFF	TGTGCCAGCATCCGGGGAGGGAGCGCTGAAGCTTTCTTT
TRBV7-9	TRBJ1-1	NA	NA	CASSSPGALEAFF	TGTGCCAGCAGCTCACCAGGGGCACTTGAAGCTTTCTTT
TRBV5-1	TRBJ1-4	NA	NA	CASSLGPSAEKLFF	TGCGCCAGCAGCTTAGGTCCCAGCGCTGAAAAACTGTTTTTT
TRBV10-1	TRBJ1-1	NA	NA	CASSDRLEMNTEAFF	TGCGCCAGCAGCGATCGACTCGAGATGAACACTGAAGCTTTCTTT
TRBV21-1	TRBJ1-1	once	NA	CASSTTGIRVLNTEAFF	TGTGCCAGCAGCACCACAGGGATCCGAGTTTTGAACACTGAAGCTTTCTTT
TRBV30	TRBJ1-2	NA	NA	CAWSGGREDGYTF	TGTGCCTGGTCCGGGGGGCGAGAAGATGGCTACACCTTC
TRBV19	TRBJ2-1	NA	NA	CASSMVNGDYNEQFF	TGTGCCAGTAGTATGGTTAACGGAGACTACAATGAGCAGTTCTTC
TRBV5-1	TRBJ2-7	NA	TRBD2	CASSLIASGSEQYF	TGCGCCAGCAGCTTGATAGCTAGCGGGAGCGAGCAGTACTTC
TRBV2	TRBJ2-7	NA	TRBD2	CASRTGLAATYEQYF	TGTGCCAGCAGAACGGGACTAGCGGCAACCTACGAGCAGTACTTC
TRBV20-1	TRBJ1-2	NA	TRBD1	CSASGQGANYNYGYTF	TGCAGTGCTAGTGGACAGGGGGCGAACTATAACTATGGCTACACCTTC
TRBV11-2	TRBJ2-3	NA	TRBD2	CASSLEVAGGADTQYF	TGTGCCAGCAGCTTAGAAGTAGCGGGAGGTGCAGATACGCAGTATTTT
TRBV7-7	TRBJ2-2	NA	NA	CASSLGYPGELFF	TGTGCCAGCAGCTTAGGCTATCCCGGGGAGCTGTTTTTT
TRBV7-7	TRBJ2-7	many	NA	CASSYRVDYEQYF	TGTGCCAGCAGCTACAGGGTCGACTACGAGCAGTACTTC
TRBV7-8	TRBJ1-3	NA	TRBD1	CASSPRTGTGNTIYF	TGTGCCAGCAGCCCTCGGACAGGAACTGGAAACACCATATATTTT
TRBV5-8	TRBJ2-2	NA	TRBD2	CASRKDIAGPGELFF	TGTGCCAGCAGAAAGGATATAGCGGGACCCGGGGAGCTGTTTTTT
TRBV6-5	TRBJ1-3	once	NA	CASSYGDHSGNTIYF	TGTGCCAGCAGTTACGGAGACCACTCTGGAAACACCATATATTTT
TRBV10-3	TRBJ2-7	once	NA	CAISGYNGVSYEQYF	TGTGCCATCAGTGGGTATAACGGGGTCTCCTACGAGCAGTACTTC
TRBV7-2	TRBJ2-5	NA	TRBD2	CASSLPGLAGGETQYF	TGTGCCAGCAGCTTACCTGGACTAGCGGGTGGTGAGACCCAGTACTTC
TRBV20-1	TRBJ2-1	NA	TRBD1	CSASWDRGGDEQFF	TGCAGTGCTAGTTGGGACAGGGGGGGGGATGAGCAGTTCTTC
TRBV6-1	TRBJ1-5	NA	TRBD1	CASSEALGGQGFNQPQHF	TGTGCCAGCAGTGAAGCGCTAGGCGGACAGGGGTTCAATCAGCCCCAGCATTTT
TRBV28	TRBJ1-2	NA	NA	CASTLWGDVGISYGYTF	TGTGCCAGCACCCTTTGGGGGGACGTCGGAATAAGCTATGGCTACACCTTC
TRBV27	TRBJ2-7	NA	NA	CASSLWGRTTYEQYF	TGTGCCAGCAGTTTATGGGGGAGGACCACCTACGAGCAGTACTTC
TRBV2	TRBJ1-1	NA	NA	CASSVRTEAFF	TGTGCCAGCAGTGTTCGTACTGAAGCTTTCTTT
TRBV19	TRBJ2-1	NA	NA	CASSGNGLGSNEQFF	TGTGCCAGTAGTGGTAACGGCCTAGGAAGTAATGAGCAGTTCTTC
TRBV7-2	TRBJ2-4	NA	TRBD2	CASTPILAGGPLAKNIQYF	TGTGCCAGCACCCCCATCCTAGCGGGAGGACCCTTAGCCAAAAACATTCAGTACTTC
TRBV7-9	TRBJ2-3	NA	TRBD2	CASTPGGDTQYF	TGTGCCAGCACCCCCGGGGGGGATACGCAGTATTTT
TRBV19	TRBJ1-1	once	NA	CASSVGRNTEAFF	TGTGCCAGTAGTGTGGGGCGGAACACTGAAGCTTTCTTT
TRBV27	TRBJ2-2	medium-sized	TRBD2	CASTGERGVPNTGELFF	TGTGCCAGTACGGGGGAGCGGGGTGTCCCGAACACCGGGGAGCTGTTTTTT
TRBV7-6	TRBJ2-1	NA	NA	CASSPTARGRQFF	TGTGCCAGCAGCCCGACTGCGAGGGGGAGGCAGTTCTTC
TRBV18	TRBJ1-1	NA	NA	CASSLDRLSGEAFF	TGTGCCAGCTCACTAGACAGGTTGTCGGGCGAAGCTTTCTTT
TRBV4-2	TRBJ2-1	NA	TRBD2	CASSQLMTSGGPNEQFF	TGTGCCAGCAGCCAGCTGATGACTAGCGGGGGACCAAATGAGCAGTTCTTC
TRBV10-1	TRBJ2-1	NA	TRBD2	CASSDLAGADEQFF	TGCGCCAGCAGTGATCTAGCGGGGGCTGATGAGCAGTTCTTC
TRBV29-1	TRBJ1-1	few	TRBD1	CSVARDREYTEAFF	TGCAGCGTCGCCCGGGACAGGGAGTACACTGAAGCTTTCTTT
TRBV2	TRBJ2-3	once	TRBD2	CASSEEGAGEVDTQYF	TGTGCCAGCAGTGAAGAGGGAGCGGGAGAGGTAGATACGCAGTATTTT
TRBV30	TRBJ1-1	once	TRBD1	CAWGGQGKNTEAFF	TGTGCCTGGGGTGGACAGGGCAAGAACACTGAAGCTTTCTTT
TRBV2	TRBJ1-1	NA	NA	CASSEWYYTEAFF	TGTGCCAGCAGTGAATGGTACTACACTGAAGCTTTCTTT
TRBV5-1	TRBJ2-2	few	NA	CASSRLAYTGELFF	TGCGCCAGCAGTAGGTTAGCGTACACCGGGGAGCTGTTTTTT
TRBV2	TRBJ1-4	NA	TRBD1	CASNTQGTNEKLFF	TGTGCCAGCAACACACAGGGGACTAATGAAAAACTGTTTTTT
TRBV2	TRBJ2-1	NA	TRBD2	CASSTSGRNNEQFF	TGTGCCAGCAGTACCAGCGGGAGGAACAATGAGCAGTTCTTC
TRBV14	TRBJ1-2	once	NA	CASSQDFGAYGYTF	TGTGCCAGCAGCCAAGATTTTGGGGCCTATGGCTACACCTTC
TRBV10-3	TRBJ1-1	NA	NA	CAIGFRDTEAFF	TGTGCCATCGGATTTCGGGACACTGAAGCTTTCTTT
TRBV25-1	TRBJ1-1	NA	TRBD1	CASSDPQGPVSEAFF	TGTGCCAGCAGTGACCCACAGGGGCCGGTCTCTGAAGCTTTCTTT
TRBV4-1	TRBJ2-5	NA	TRBD1	CASSQEAGGQETQYF	TGCGCCAGCAGCCAAGAGGCAGGGGGCCAAGAGACCCAGTACTTC
TRBV27	TRBJ1-2	NA	TRBD1	CASRRDREPNYGYTF	TGTGCCAGCAGACGGGACAGGGAGCCTAACTATGGCTACACCTTC
TRBV27	TRBJ1-6	few	TRBD1	CASSFDRGQDNSPLHF	TGTGCCAGCAGTTTCGACAGGGGGCAAGATAATTCACCCCTCCACTTT
TRBV11-2	TRBJ2-7	NA	TRBD1	CASSLVSQGATEQYF	TGTGCCAGCAGCTTAGTAAGCCAGGGGGCGACCGAGCAGTACTTC
TRBV7-9	TRBJ2-7	NA	NA	CASSRYPQGLTSYEQYF	TGTGCCAGCAGCAGATACCCGCAGGGGCTCACCTCCTACGAGCAGTACTTC
TRBV5-6	TRBJ2-2	NA	NA	CASHGARGDTGELFF	TGTGCCAGCCATGGGGCCAGGGGGGACACCGGGGAGCTGTTTTTT
TRBV4-1	TRBJ2-1	NA	TRBD2	CASSQDPSGSSYNEQFF	TGCGCCAGCAGCCAAGATCCTAGCGGGAGCTCCTACAATGAGCAGTTCTTC
TRBV20-1	TRBJ1-1	NA	TRBD1	CSASTGTGVRTEAFF	TGCAGTGCTAGTACGGGGACAGGGGTAAGAACTGAAGCTTTCTTT